This TCR beta chain was sequenced in a study of shared clonotypes between healthy human individuals. Some clones are missing from TCRdb's copy, which holds only in-frame ones; the method was immunoSEQ multiplex PCR. The sample contains millions of clones, roughly 91% of which appear only once. Terminally differentiated effector memory CD45RA+ cells were excluded by CCR7 positive selection of CD45RO-negative cells. The clonotype originates from a man between 18 and 35 years old in good health. Some clones in this sample may be carry-over from other donors' samples. What was sequenced was naive CD8+ T cells from PBMCs.

CDR3 region: CASSPGHQSNQPQHF. The CDR3 DNA sequence: TGTGCCAGCAGTCCGGGCCACCAAAGCAATCAGCCCCAGCATTTT. The gene calls are TRBV6-6 and TRBJ1-5; D is ambiguous. Germline loops: CDR1 MNHNY, CDR2 SVGAGI (reference sequence). There are 15 residues in the CDR3. V was pared by 5 bases and J by 1 base, with 12 bases between.